A single sample is the source of the 23 T cell receptor beta chains below, sequenced in a study of blood T cell repertoires in COVID-19. Sequencing was performed with immunoSEQ multiplex PCR; in TCRdb, only in-frame clones are kept and a portion is missing. The table records approximately 290,000 clones, approximately 83% of them present only once. The source material was PBMCs or T cells enriched from blood (not recorded which). Receptors were obtained from a woman aged 25-40 years who had recovered from COVID-19.

The DNA for the CDR3 is TGTGCCAGCAGCTTCCAGGGGGGACGGAACACTGAAGCTTTCTTT. Its protein product is CASSFQGGRNTEAFF. The rearrangement uses TRBV11-2 and TRBJ1-1; 7 bases align to TRBD1. CDR3 length: 15 amino acids. Looked up from germline, CDR1 is SGHAT and CDR2 is FQNNGV. V shed 3 bases and J 1 base; nucleotides not matched to a gene: 5.

This clone was counted a single time. The gene calls are TRBV7-6 and TRBJ1-5; D call uncertain. CDR3 length: 15 residues. With 5 bases removed from V and 4 bases from J, the gap between germline ends came to 15 bases. Germline lookup yields CDR1 SGHVS and CDR2 FNYEAQ. This chain's CDR3 is CASSPRTERNQPQHF. In DNA, the CDR3 is TGTGCCAGCAGCCCCCGGACGGAGCGGAATCAGCCCCAGCATTTT.

The chain employs TRBV15 and TRBJ2-4; 7 positions agree with TRBD1. Germline CDR1 is LNHNV and CDR2 is YYDKDF (reference sequence). This CDR3 has 14 residues. Unmatched junction bases numbered 6, after V lost 3 bases and J lost 7 bases. CDR3 sequence: CATSRTGSGNIQYF. CDR3 in DNA: TGTGCCACCAGCAGGACAGGGTCAGGGAACATTCAGTACTTC.

J is TRBJ1-1 and V is TRBV28; D not resolved. This CDR3 is built from 12 residues. V gave up 10 bases and J gave up 3 bases, with 12 bases separating them. The germline gives CDR1 MDHEN, CDR2 SYDVKM. CDR3 loop: CATSRGHTEAFF. The CDR3 DNA reads as TGTGCCACCTCTCGTGGGCACACTGAAGCTTTCTTT.

The chain is built from TRBV12-3 or TRBV12-4 and TRBJ2-3; D might be TRBD2 (6 bases). V was pared by 6 bases and J by 0 bases, with 7 bases between. This CDR3 has 13 amino acids. CDR3 DNA: TGTGCCAGCAGGGGACTGAGCACAGATACGCAGTATTTT. This encodes CASRGLSTDTQYF.

The chain carries TRBV19 and TRBJ2-7; 7 bases match TRBD1. The V gene's germline CDR1 is LNHDA and CDR2 SQIVND (reference sequence). CDR3 length: 13 amino acids. Trimming took 6 bases from V and 5 from J; bases not matched to a gene: 7. CDR3 DNA sequence: TGTGCCAGTAGGCCCCCGACAGGGAACGAGCAGTACTTC. Amino acids: CASRPPTGNEQYF.

This clone came up many times. This sequence joins TRBV6-4 and TRBJ2-1, with 13 nucleotides matching TRBD2. Germline V gene data show CDR1 as MRHNA and CDR2 as SNTAGT. CDR3 length: 15 amino acids. The V gene end was trimmed by 3 bases and the J gene end by 9 bases; junction bases not matched to a gene: 5. The DNA for the CDR3 is TGTGCCAGCAGTGAAACTAGCGGGGGGGCAGGTGAGCAGTTCTTC. Its protein product is CASSETSGGAGEQFF.

V gene TRBV20-1 combines with J gene TRBJ1-5; 7 bases fit TRBD1. Per the germline V gene, CDR1 is DFQATT and CDR2 is SNEGSKA (reference sequence). This CDR3 region has 15 residues. With V trimmed by 3 bases and J by 2 bases, 7 bases remained unmatched. This CDR3 reads CSASGGQIGNQPQHF. CDR3 nucleotides: TGCAGTGCTAGTGGGGGACAGATAGGCAATCAGCCCCAGCATTTT.

The chain combines TRBV7-9 with TRBJ1-1; D is undetermined. V gave up 2 bases and J gave up 1 base, with 8 bases separating them. The CDR3 consists of 14 residues. Germline-derived CDR1 and CDR2 are SEHNR and FQNEAQ (reference sequence). The CDR3 reads CASSLFRANTEAFF. DNA of the CDR3: TGTGCCAGCAGCTTATTCCGAGCGAACACTGAAGCTTTCTTT.

The chain carries TRBV18 and TRBJ2-5; D is unclear. The CDR3 length is 13 residues. Trimming removed 2 bases from V and 5 bases from J, with 9 bases in between. The germline V gene has CDR1 KGHSH and CDR2 LQKENI. The CDR3 DNA follows: TGTGCCAGCTCACCAATTATCGCGGAGACCCAGTACTTC. It is translated as CASSPIIAETQYF.

V is TRBV10-2 and J is TRBJ2-7; D uncertain. Trimming stripped 4 bases from V and 4 bases from J, with 11 bases between. The CDR3 has 13 amino acids. Germline lookup yields CDR1 WSHSY and CDR2 SAAADI. CDR3 sequence (DNA): TGCGCCAGCAGTGTTCAACTTCATTACGAGCAGTACTTC. Translation gives CASSVQLHYEQYF.

V and J are TRBV5-4 and TRBJ2-1; maybe TRBD1 (6 bases). The CDR3 is 16 residues long. Germline values: CDR1 SGHNT, CDR2 YYREEE (reference sequence). Deletions cut 0 bases from V and 0 bases from J, with 10 bases between. CDR3 in DNA: TGTGCCAGCAGCTTGGGTGCGGACAGCTCCTACAATGAGCAGTTCTTC. This codes for CASSLGADSSYNEQFF.

This sequence joins TRBV13 and TRBJ2-7; 12 bases line up with TRBD2. V lost 0 bases, J lost 8 bases, and 8 bases stayed unmatched. CDR3 size: 16 residues. CDR1 is PRHDT and CDR2 is FYEKMQ in the germline V gene (reference sequence). The CDR3 bases are TGTGCCAGCAGCTTAGGCGCTAGCGGGGGGGCCTGGAAGCAGTACTTC. This encodes CASSLGASGGAWKQYF.

The rearrangement joins TRBV24-1 to TRBJ1-5; maybe TRBD1 (5 bases). The V end was cut by 5 bases, the J end by 3 bases, with 7 bases between. The length of the CDR3 is 13 residues. Germline V gives CDR1 KGHDR, CDR2 SFDVKD. Written as DNA, the CDR3 is TGTGCCACCAGTGTAGGGGTCAATCAGCCCCAGCATTTT. Translating gives CATSVGVNQPQHF.

The chain links TRBV27 to TRBJ2-2; 13 bases agree with TRBD2. The V and J ends lost 6 bases and 5 bases, in that order; junction bases with no gene match: 6. The CDR3 spans 16 residues. Germline CDR1 MNHEY, CDR2 SMNVEV (reference sequence). CDR3 sequence (DNA): TGTGCCAGCAGACTAGCGGGAGGGCCAGGGACCGGGGAGCTGTTTTTT. Amino acids: CASRLAGGPGTGELFF.

The rearrangement uses TRBV28 and TRBJ2-7; TRBD1 agrees at 8 bases. The CDR3 extends over 18 amino acids. Germline-derived CDR1 and CDR2 are MDHEN and SYDVKM. Losses at the gene ends were 8 bases for V and 3 bases for J; bases not matched to a gene: 21. The DNA for the CDR3 is TGTGCCAGCTCTAAAACAGGGGGTGATTCCCAAGGGTTCTACGAGCAGTACTTC. Its protein is CASSKTGGDSQGFYEQYF.

The rearrangement joins TRBV10-1 to TRBJ1-3, with D maybe TRBD1 (5 bases). The CDR3 spans 15 residues. Germline V CDR1 and CDR2: WNHNN, SYGVQD (reference sequence). Trimming stripped 3 bases from V and 2 bases from J, with 11 bases between. CDR3 nucleotides: TGCGCCAGCAGTGAATCGGCGGGGGCTGGAAACACCATATATTTT. It encodes CASSESAGAGNTIYF.

The rearrangement joins TRBV5-1 to TRBJ2-7; D gene ambiguous. Germline V gives CDR1 SGHRS, CDR2 YFSETQ. Trimming removed 3 bases at V and 1 base at J, with 11 bases between. This CDR3 region has 14 residues. CDR3 sequence: CASSSNLQSYEQYF. The CDR3 DNA sequence: TGCGCCAGCAGCTCGAACCTGCAGTCCTACGAGCAGTACTTC.

CDR3 nucleotides: TGTGCCAGCAGCCCGAGGCTAGCCCTTGGTAATGAGCAGTTCTTC. Translation: CASSPRLALGNEQFF. The chain is built from TRBV7-2 and TRBJ2-1; possibly TRBD2 for D (5 bases). The length of the CDR3 is 15 residues. V lost 5 bases and J lost 7, with 18 bases in between. Germline V gene sequence: CDR1 SGHTA, CDR2 FQGNSA.

This CDR3 reads CASSAPQGIYYGYTF. The CDR3 nucleotides are TGTGCCAGCAGCGCACCTCAGGGGATTTACTATGGCTACACCTTC. The rearrangement joins TRBV28 to TRBJ1-2, with D tentatively TRBD1 (6 bases). CDR1 is MDHEN and CDR2 is SYDVKM in the germline V gene. The CDR3 is 15 amino acids. The germline V and J ends were trimmed by 6 bases and 3 bases, with 17 bases remaining between them.

The chain combines TRBV4-2 with TRBJ2-2; 9 nucleotides agree with TRBD1. This CDR3 comprises 16 residues. Unmatched junction bases numbered 4, after V lost 0 bases and J lost 5 bases. Germline V CDR1 and CDR2: LGHNA, YNFKEQ. The CDR3 here is CASSQEGTGSTGELFF. CDR3 sequence (DNA): TGTGCCAGCAGCCAAGAAGGGACAGGGTCTACCGGGGAGCTGTTTTTT.

The gene calls are TRBV7-2 and TRBJ1-1, with a possible D match to TRBD1 (6 bases). The CDR3 runs to 13 residues. Germline CDR1 reads SGHTA; CDR2 reads FQGNSA. V was cut by 4 bases and J by 1 base, with 7 bases left in between. The CDR3, as DNA: TGTGCCAGCAGCTCCAGGGGGAACACTGAAGCTTTCTTT. It codes for CASSSRGNTEAFF.

The V gene is TRBV5-4, the J gene TRBJ2-2; 15 nucleotides line up with TRBD2. This CDR3 region has 20 residues. Unmatched junction bases numbered 10, after V lost 4 bases and J lost 0 bases. Germline loops: CDR1 SGHNT, CDR2 YYREEE (reference sequence). CDR3 coding DNA: TGTGCCAGCAGCCTTGCCCCGGGACTAGCGGGGGGCCCGAACACCGGGGAGCTGTTTTTT. It translates to CASSLAPGLAGGPNTGELFF.